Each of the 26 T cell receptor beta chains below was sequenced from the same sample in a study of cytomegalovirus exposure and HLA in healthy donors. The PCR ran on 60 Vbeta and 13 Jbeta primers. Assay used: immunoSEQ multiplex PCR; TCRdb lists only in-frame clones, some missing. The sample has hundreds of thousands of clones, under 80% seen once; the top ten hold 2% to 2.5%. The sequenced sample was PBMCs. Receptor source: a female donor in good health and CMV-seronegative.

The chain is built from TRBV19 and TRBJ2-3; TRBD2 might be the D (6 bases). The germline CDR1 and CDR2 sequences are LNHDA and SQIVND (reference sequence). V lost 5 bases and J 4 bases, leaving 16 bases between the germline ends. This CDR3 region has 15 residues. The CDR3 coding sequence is TGTGCCAGTAGTCAGATGTTACTAGCATCAGATACGCAGTATTTT. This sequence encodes CASSQMLLASDTQYF.

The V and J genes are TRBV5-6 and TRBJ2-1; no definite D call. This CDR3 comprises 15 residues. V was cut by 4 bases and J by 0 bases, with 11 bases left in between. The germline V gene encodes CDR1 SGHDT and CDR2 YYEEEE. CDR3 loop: CASSPPRYSYNEQFF. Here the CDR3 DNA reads TGTGCCAGCAGCCCTCCGCGGTACTCCTACAATGAGCAGTTCTTC.

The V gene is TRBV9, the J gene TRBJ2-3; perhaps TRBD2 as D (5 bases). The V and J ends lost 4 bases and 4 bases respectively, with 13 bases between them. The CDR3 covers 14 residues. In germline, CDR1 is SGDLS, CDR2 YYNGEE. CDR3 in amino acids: CASSPWGDSDTQYF. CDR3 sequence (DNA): TGTGCCAGCAGCCCCTGGGGAGACTCAGATACGCAGTATTTT. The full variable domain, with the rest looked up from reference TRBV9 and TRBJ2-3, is DSGVTQTPKHLITATGQRVTLRCSPRSGDLSVYWYQQSLDQGLQFLIQYYNGEERAKGNILERFSAQQFPDLHSELNLSSLELGDSALYFCASSPWGDSDTQYFGPGTRLTVL.

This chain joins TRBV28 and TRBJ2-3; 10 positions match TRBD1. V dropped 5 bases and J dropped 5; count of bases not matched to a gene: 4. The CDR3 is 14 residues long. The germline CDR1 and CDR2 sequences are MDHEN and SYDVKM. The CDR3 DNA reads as TGTGCCAGCAGTGACAGGGGGCAAGGAGATACGCAGTATTTT. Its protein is CASSDRGQGDTQYF. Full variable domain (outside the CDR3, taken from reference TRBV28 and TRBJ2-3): DVKVTQSSRYLVKRTGEKVFLECVQDMDHENMFWYRQDPGLGLRLIYFSYDVKMKEKGDIPEGYSVSREKKERFSLILESASTNQTSMYLCASSDRGQGDTQYFGPGTRLTVL.

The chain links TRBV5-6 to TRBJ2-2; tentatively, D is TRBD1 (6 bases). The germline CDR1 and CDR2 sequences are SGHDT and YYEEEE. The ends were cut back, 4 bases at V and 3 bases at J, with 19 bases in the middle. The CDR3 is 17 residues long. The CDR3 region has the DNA TGTGCCAGCAGCGATATTTGGGACACCCATTACACCGGGGAGCTGTTTTTT. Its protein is CASSDIWDTHYTGELFF.

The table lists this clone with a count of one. CDR3: CASSVGGVNQPQHF. The CDR3 region has the DNA TGTGCCAGCAGCGTAGGGGGGGTGAATCAGCCCCAGCATTTT. The chain couples TRBV9 to TRBJ1-5; D is perhaps TRBD1 (5 bases). Germline V gene lookup returns CDR1 SGDLS and CDR2 YYNGEE. This CDR3 has 14 amino acids. With 0 bases removed from V and 4 bases from J, the gap between germline ends came to 8 bases.

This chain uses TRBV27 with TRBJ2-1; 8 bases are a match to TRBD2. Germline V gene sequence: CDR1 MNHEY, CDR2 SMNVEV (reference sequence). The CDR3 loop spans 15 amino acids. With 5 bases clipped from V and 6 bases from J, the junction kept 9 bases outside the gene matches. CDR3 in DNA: TGTGCCAGCAGTCCGGAGCGGGAGAGAGGCAATGAGCAGTTCTTC. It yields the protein CASSPERERGNEQFF.

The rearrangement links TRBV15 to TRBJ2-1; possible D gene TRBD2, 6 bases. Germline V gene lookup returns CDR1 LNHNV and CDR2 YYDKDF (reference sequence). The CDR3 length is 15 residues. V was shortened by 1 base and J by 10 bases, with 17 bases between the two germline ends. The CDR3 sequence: CATSRASLGTWEQFF. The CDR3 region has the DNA TGTGCCACCAGCAGAGCTTCTTTAGGGACTTGGGAGCAGTTCTTC.

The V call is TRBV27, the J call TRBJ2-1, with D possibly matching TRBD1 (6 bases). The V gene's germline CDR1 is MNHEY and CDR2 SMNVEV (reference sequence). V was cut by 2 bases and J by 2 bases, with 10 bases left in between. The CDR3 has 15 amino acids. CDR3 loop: CASSLGKGAYNEQFF. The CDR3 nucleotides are TGTGCCAGCAGTTTAGGCAAGGGGGCCTACAATGAGCAGTTCTTC.

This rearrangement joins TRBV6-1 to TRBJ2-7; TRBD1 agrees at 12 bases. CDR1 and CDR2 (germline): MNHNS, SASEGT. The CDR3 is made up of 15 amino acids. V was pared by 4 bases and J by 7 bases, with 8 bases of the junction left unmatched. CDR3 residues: CASSAPGQGAGEQYF. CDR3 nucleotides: TGTGCCAGCAGTGCTCCGGGACAGGGGGCCGGGGAGCAGTACTTC.

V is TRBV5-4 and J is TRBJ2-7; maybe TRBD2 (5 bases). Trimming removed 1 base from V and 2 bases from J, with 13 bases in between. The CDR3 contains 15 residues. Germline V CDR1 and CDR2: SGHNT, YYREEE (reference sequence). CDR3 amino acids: CASSLIQAVPYEQYF. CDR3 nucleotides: TGTGCCAGCAGCTTGATTCAAGCGGTCCCCTACGAGCAGTACTTC.

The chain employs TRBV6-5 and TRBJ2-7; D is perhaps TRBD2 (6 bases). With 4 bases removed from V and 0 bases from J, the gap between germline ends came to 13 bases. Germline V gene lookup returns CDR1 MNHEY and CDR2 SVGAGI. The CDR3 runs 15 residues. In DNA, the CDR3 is TGTGCCAGCAGTTCCGGGACTTTGAGCTCCTACGAGCAGTACTTC. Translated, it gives CASSSGTLSSYEQYF.

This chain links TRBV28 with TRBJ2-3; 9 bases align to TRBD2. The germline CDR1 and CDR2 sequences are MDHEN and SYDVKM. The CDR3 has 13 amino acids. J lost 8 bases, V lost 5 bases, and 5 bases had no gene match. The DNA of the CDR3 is TGTGCCAGCAGTCAGGGGACTAGCAGTACGCAGTATTTT. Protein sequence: CASSQGTSSTQYF.

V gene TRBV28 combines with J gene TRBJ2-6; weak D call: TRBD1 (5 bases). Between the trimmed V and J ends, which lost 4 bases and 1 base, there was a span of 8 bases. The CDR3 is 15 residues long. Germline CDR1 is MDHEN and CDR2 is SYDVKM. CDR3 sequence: CASSSAGSGANVLTF. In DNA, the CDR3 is TGTGCCAGCAGTTCAGCAGGGTCTGGGGCCAACGTCCTGACTTTC.

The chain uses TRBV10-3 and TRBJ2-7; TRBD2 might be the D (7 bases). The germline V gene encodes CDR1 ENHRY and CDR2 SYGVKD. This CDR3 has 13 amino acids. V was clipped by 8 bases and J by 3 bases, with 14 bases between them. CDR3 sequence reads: CAIGGLGGYEQYF. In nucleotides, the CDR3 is TGTGCCATCGGAGGACTAGGGGGCTACGAGCAGTACTTC.

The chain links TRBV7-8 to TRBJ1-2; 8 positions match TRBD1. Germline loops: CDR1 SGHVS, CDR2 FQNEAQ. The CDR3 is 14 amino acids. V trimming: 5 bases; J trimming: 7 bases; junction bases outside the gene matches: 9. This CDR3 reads CASSPQGGFSGYTF. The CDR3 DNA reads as TGTGCCAGCAGCCCACAGGGGGGATTCTCTGGCTACACCTTC.

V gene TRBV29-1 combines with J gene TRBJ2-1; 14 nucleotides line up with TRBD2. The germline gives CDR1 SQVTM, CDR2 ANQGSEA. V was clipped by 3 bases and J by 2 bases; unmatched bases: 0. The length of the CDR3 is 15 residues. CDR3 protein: CSVEGLAGAYNEQFF. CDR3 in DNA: TGCAGCGTTGAGGGACTAGCGGGAGCCTACAATGAGCAGTTCTTC.

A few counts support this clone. CDR3 DNA: TGCGCCAGCAGATTTCCTAGCGGGAGCTCCTACGAGCAGTACTTC. Its translation is CASRFPSGSSYEQYF. The chain recombines TRBV10-1 with TRBJ2-7, with TRBD2 matching over 10 bases. Germline lookup yields CDR1 WNHNN and CDR2 SYGVQD (reference sequence). V gave up 6 bases and J gave up 0 bases; unmatched junction bases: 5. The CDR3 contains 15 residues.

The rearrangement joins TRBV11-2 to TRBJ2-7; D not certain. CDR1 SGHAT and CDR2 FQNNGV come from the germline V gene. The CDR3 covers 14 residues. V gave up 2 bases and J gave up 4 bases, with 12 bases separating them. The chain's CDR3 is CASSLLTLPYEQYF. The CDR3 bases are TGTGCCAGCAGCTTACTGACACTCCCGTACGAGCAGTACTTC.

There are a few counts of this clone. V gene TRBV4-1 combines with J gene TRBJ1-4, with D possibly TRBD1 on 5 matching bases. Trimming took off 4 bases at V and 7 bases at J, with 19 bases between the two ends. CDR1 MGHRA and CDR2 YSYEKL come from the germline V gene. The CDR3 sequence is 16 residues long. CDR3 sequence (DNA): TGCGCCAGCAGCCGGATCCAGGGTCCAGCAGGTGAAAAACTGTTTTTT. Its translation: CASSRIQGPAGEKLFF.

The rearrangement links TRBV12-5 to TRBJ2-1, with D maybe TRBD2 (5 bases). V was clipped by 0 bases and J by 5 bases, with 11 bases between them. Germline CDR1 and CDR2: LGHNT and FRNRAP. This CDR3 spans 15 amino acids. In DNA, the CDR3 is TGTGCTAGTGGTTTGGTGCGGACTCAACACAATGAGCAGTTCTTC. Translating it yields CASGLVRTQHNEQFF. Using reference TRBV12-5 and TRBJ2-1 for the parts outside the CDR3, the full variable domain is DARVTQTPRHKVTEMGQEVTMRCQPILGHNTVFWYRQTMMQGLELLAYFRNRAPLDDSGMPKDRFSAEMPDATLATLKIQPSEPRDSAVYFCASGLVRTQHNEQFFGPGTRLTVL.

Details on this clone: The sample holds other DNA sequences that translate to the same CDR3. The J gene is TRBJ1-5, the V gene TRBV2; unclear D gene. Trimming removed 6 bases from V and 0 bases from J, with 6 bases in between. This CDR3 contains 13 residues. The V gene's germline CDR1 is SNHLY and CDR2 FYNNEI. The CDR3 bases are TGTGCCAGCAGCGAGAGTAGCAATCAGCCCCAGCATTTT. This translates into CASSESSNQPQHF.

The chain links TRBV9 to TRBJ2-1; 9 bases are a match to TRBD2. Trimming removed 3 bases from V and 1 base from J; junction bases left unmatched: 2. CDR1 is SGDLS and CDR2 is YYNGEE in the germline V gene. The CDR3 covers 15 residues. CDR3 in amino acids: CASSDTSGSYNEQFF. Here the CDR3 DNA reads TGTGCCAGCAGCGATACTAGCGGGTCCTACAATGAGCAGTTCTTC.

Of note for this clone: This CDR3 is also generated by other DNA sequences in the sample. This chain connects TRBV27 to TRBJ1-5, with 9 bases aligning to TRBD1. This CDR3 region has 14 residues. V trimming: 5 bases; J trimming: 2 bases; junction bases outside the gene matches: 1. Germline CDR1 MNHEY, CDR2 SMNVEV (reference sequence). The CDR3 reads CASSRTGGNQPQHF. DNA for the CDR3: TGTGCCAGCAGTCGGACAGGGGGCAATCAGCCCCAGCATTTT.

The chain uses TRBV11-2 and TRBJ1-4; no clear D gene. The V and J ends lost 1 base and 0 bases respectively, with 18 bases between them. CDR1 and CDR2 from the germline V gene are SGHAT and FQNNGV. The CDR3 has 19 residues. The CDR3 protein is CASSLVNFGDSATNEKLFF. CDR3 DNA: TGTGCCAGCAGCTTAGTTAATTTCGGGGATTCGGCAACTAATGAAAAACTGTTTTTT.

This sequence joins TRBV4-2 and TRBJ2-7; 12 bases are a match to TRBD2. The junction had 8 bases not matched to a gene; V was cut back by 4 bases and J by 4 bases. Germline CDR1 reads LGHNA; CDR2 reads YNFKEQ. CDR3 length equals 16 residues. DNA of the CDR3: TGTGCCAGCAGCCGCCTAGCGGGGGGGGCACCTTACGAGCAGTACTTC. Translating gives CASSRLAGGAPYEQYF.